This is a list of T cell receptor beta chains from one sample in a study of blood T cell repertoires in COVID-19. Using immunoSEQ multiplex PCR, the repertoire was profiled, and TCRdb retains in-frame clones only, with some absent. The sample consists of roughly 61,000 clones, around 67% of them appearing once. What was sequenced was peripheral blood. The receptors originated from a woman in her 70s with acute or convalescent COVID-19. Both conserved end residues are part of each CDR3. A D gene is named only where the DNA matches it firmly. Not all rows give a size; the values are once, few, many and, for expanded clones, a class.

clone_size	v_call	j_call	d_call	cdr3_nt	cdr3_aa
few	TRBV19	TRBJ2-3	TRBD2	TGTGCCAGTAACCACGTAGGCGGGGGGGCCTCAGATACGCAGTATTTT	CASNHVGGGASDTQYF
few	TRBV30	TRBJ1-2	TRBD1	TGTGCCTGGGGGGGCCTCAGGGGGTCGAACTATGGCTACACCTTC	CAWGGLRGSNYGYTF
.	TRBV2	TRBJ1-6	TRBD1	TGTGCCAGTCTGCGACAGGGCTATTCACCCCTCCACTTT	CASLRQGYSPLHF
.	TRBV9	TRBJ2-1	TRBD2	TGTGCCAGCAGCGCCAATAGCGGGGGCTCCTACAATGAGCAGTTCTTC	CASSANSGGSYNEQFF
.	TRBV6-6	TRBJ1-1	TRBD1	TGTGCCAGCAGCTACCCGGGACAGGGGGCGACTGAAGCTTTCTTT	CASSYPGQGATEAFF
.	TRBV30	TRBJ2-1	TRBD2	TGTGCCTGGAGTCCCGGGGGGGGAAACAATGAGCAGTTCTTC	CAWSPGGGNNEQFF
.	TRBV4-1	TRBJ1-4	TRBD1	TGCGCCAGCAGGCGACAGGGCGCTAATGAAAAACTGTTTTTT	CASRRQGANEKLFF
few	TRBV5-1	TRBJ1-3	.	TGCGCCAGCAGCTTGGGTGGGGGCGATGGAAACACCATATATTTT	CASSLGGGDGNTIYF
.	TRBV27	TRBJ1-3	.	TGTGCCAGCAGCCAGACGGGGGGCTCTGGAAACACCATATATTTT	CASSQTGGSGNTIYF
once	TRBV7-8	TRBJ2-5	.	TGTGCCAGCAGCTACGGGCTGTACCCAGGGGTAGGGCGGGAGACCCAGTACTTC	CASSYGLYPGVGRETQYF
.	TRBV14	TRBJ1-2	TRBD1	TGTGCCAGCAGCCAAGATGGGACAGGCTTCTTC	CASSQDGTGFF
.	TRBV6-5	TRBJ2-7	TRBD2	TGTGCCAGCAGCCCGCGGGGGGGCTCCTACGAGCAGTACTTC	CASSPRGGSYEQYF
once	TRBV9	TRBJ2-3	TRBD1	TGTGCCAGCAGCGCATCCATGAGCAGGGGGTCAGATACGCAGTATTTT	CASSASMSRGSDTQYF
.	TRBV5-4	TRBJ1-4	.	TGTGCCAGCAGCCCGCAGGGGCAACTGTTTTTT	CASSPQGQLFF
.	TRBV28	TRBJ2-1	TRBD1	TGTGCCAGCAGTCGCACCGGGACAGGGGAAAATGAGCAGTTCTTC	CASSRTGTGENEQFF
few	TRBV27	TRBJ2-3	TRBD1	TGTGCCAGCAGTTCCCCCCGACAGGGGGGTCTGGCAGATACGCAGTATTTT	CASSSPRQGGLADTQYF
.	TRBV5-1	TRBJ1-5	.	TGCGCCAGCAGCTTGGGGACAAACCTCAATCAGCCCCAGCATTTT	CASSLGTNLNQPQHF
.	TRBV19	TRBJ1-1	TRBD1	TGTGCCAGTAGGGGACAGGGGAACACTGAAGCTTTCTTT	CASRGQGNTEAFF
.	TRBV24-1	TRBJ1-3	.	TGTGCCACCAGTGATTTCAGTCCCCAGTACTCTGGAAACACCATATATTTT	CATSDFSPQYSGNTIYF